The rows below give T cell receptor beta chains drawn from one sample of a study of regulatory T cells in long-lasting Graves disease. From the multiplex PCR reads, TCRdb called clonotypes with MiXCR, one entry per CDR3 protein. This sample yields over 200,000 distinct CDR3 sequences, of which roughly 18% are seen a single time; roughly a fifth belongs to the top ten. Sequenced material: peripheral blood mononuclear cells (PBMCs), taken at new diagnosis, from a patient treated with antithyroid drugs. The source of these receptors is a female donor with Graves disease. CDR3s include the opening cysteine and the closing phenylalanine or tryptophan. The order of the fields is D gene, clone size, J gene, V gene, CDR3 protein, CDR3 DNA. D genes are given only for firm matches. Clone size, where shown, is once, few, many, or a class for clones that have expanded.

D: TRBD2
size: many
J: TRBJ2-7
V: TRBV6-2/TRBV6-3
CDR3: CASSYSASGSYEQYF
DNA: TGTGCCAGCAGTTACTCTGCTAGCGGGAGCTACGAGCAGTACTTC

D: .
size: many
J: TRBJ2-7
V: TRBV29-1
CDR3: CSVEDSSYEQYF
DNA: TGCAGCGTTGAGGACAGTTCCTACGAGCAGTACTTC

D: .
size: once
J: TRBJ1-1
V: TRBV10-3
CDR3: CAISGGGKAFF
DNA: TGTGCCATCAGTGGTGGGGGAAAAGCTTTCTTT

D: .
size: many
J: TRBJ1-4
V: TRBV10-3
CDR3: CAISETGAGLGEKLFF
DNA: TGTGCCATCAGTGAGACTGGGGCAGGCCTCGGGGAAAAACTGTTTTTT

D: .
size: many
J: TRBJ1-2
V: TRBV29-1
CDR3: CSVLVWGFDGYTF
DNA: TGCAGCGTTTTGGTCTGGGGGTTTGATGGCTACACCTTC

D: .
size: many
J: TRBJ1-5
V: TRBV2
CDR3: CASSDLGLMAQHF
DNA: TGTGCCAGCAGTGATTTGGGACTTATGGCCCAGCATTTT

D: .
size: .
J: TRBJ1-2
V: TRBV6-5
CDR3: CASGLERGAVWGYTF
DNA: TGTGCCAGCGGTTTGGAAAGGGGCGCGGTGTGGGGCTACACCTTC

D: .
size: many
J: TRBJ2-3
V: TRBV19
CDR3: CASSPRTQNTDTQYF
DNA: TGTGCCAGTAGCCCAAGGACCCAAAACACAGATACGCAGTATTTT

D: TRBD2
size: many
J: TRBJ2-1
V: TRBV28
CDR3: CASSSHLDLAGEAYNEQFF
DNA: TGTGCCAGCAGTTCCCATCTGGATCTAGCGGGAGAAGCCTACAATGAGCAGTTCTTC

D: .
size: many
J: TRBJ1-2
V: TRBV6-1
CDR3: CASSEGTDFYGYTF
DNA: TGTGCCAGCAGTGAGGGCACCGATTTTTATGGCTACACCTTC

D: .
size: .
J: TRBJ1-5
V: TRBV6-1
CDR3: CASREQTGTSNQPQHF
DNA: TGTGCCAGCAGGGAACAAACCGGGACAAGCAATCAGCCCCAGCATTTT

D: .
size: many
J: TRBJ2-1
V: TRBV2
CDR3: CASRILGEQFF
DNA: TGTGCCAGCAGAATCCTGGGTGAGCAGTTCTTC

D: .
size: few
J: TRBJ2-2
V: TRBV20-1
CDR3: CSARWGIGELFF
DNA: TGCAGTGCTAGATGGGGTATCGGGGAGCTGTTTTTT

D: .
size: many
J: TRBJ1-3
V: TRBV28
CDR3: CASSLSGLGNTIYF
DNA: TGTGCCAGCAGTTTATCAGGGCTTGGAAACACCATATATTTT

D: .
size: many
J: TRBJ1-1
V: TRBV10-2
CDR3: CASGRGNTEAFF
DNA: TGCGCCAGCGGGAGAGGGAACACTGAAGCTTTCTTT

D: TRBD2
size: many
J: TRBJ2-2
V: TRBV7-2
CDR3: CASSLGMAGGPGELFF
DNA: TGTGCCAGCAGCTTAGGGATGGCGGGAGGGCCAGGGGAGCTGTTTTTT

D: .
size: few
J: TRBJ1-1
V: TRBV2
CDR3: CASKGRMNTEAFF
DNA: TGTGCCAGCAAGGGTCGGATGAACACTGAAGCTTTCTTT

D: TRBD2
size: .
J: TRBJ2-3
V: TRBV2
CDR3: CASSLRLAGGNTDTQYF
DNA: TGTGCCAGCAGTCTACGACTAGCGGGAGGGAATACAGATACGCAGTATTTT

D: .
size: many
J: TRBJ2-1
V: TRBV5-8
CDR3: CASSLDINEQFF
DNA: TGTGCCAGCAGCCTGGACATCAATGAGCAGTTCTTC

D: .
size: many
J: TRBJ2-7
V: TRBV11-2
CDR3: CASSLSRSSYEQYF
DNA: TGTGCCAGCAGCTTATCCAGGAGCTCCTACGAGCAGTACTTC

D: TRBD1
size: many
J: TRBJ1-5
V: TRBV19
CDR3: CASRTRDRGYQPQHF
DNA: TGTGCCAGTAGGACCCGGGACAGGGGGTATCAGCCCCAGCATTTT

D: .
size: many
J: TRBJ2-6
V: TRBV18
CDR3: CASSPAISGANVLTF
DNA: TGTGCCAGCTCACCAGCTATCTCTGGGGCCAACGTCCTGACTTTC

D: .
size: many
J: TRBJ2-2
V: TRBV12-3/TRBV12-4
CDR3: CASSLDQNTGELFF
DNA: TGTGCCAGCAGTCTCGACCAGAACACCGGGGAGCTGTTTTTT

D: TRBD2
size: many
J: TRBJ2-1
V: TRBV2
CDR3: CASRWEGRYEQFF
DNA: TGTGCCAGCAGGTGGGAGGGCCGGTATGAGCAGTTCTTC

D: TRBD1
size: many
J: TRBJ1-1
V: TRBV29-1
CDR3: CSATGTANTEAFF
DNA: TGCAGCGCGACCGGGACAGCGAACACTGAAGCTTTCTTT

D: TRBD1
size: many
J: TRBJ2-1
V: TRBV29-1
CDR3: CSVEGQGYEQFF
DNA: TGCAGCGTTGAGGGACAGGGGTATGAGCAGTTCTTC

D: .
size: many
J: TRBJ1-1
V: TRBV27
CDR3: CASSRQENTEAFF
DNA: TGTGCCAGCAGCCGCCAGGAAAACACTGAAGCTTTCTTT

D: .
size: many
J: TRBJ1-4
V: TRBV12-3/TRBV12-4
CDR3: CASSPSVGEKLFF
DNA: TGTGCCAGCAGTCCTAGCGTCGGCGAAAAACTGTTTTTT

D: .
size: .
J: TRBJ1-5
V: TRBV19
CDR3: CASSGPRGVYSNQPQHF
DNA: TGTGCCAGTAGTGGCCCCCGAGGGGTTTATAGCAATCAGCCCCAGCATTTT

D: .
size: many
J: TRBJ1-1
V: TRBV19
CDR3: CASSPRSNTEAFF
DNA: TGTGCCAGTAGTCCCAGGTCGAACACTGAAGCTTTCTTT

D: .
size: many
J: TRBJ1-4
V: TRBV6-1
CDR3: CASSDSAGYGEKLFF
DNA: TGTGCCAGCAGTGATTCGGCCGGTTATGGTGAAAAACTGTTTTTT

D: TRBD2
size: few
J: TRBJ2-1
V: TRBV11-3
CDR3: CASSLDRAGTSGSRNEQFF
DNA: TGTGCCAGCAGCTTAGATCGGGCGGGGACTAGCGGGAGTAGGAATGAGCAGTTCTTC

D: .
size: many
J: TRBJ2-3
V: TRBV18
CDR3: CASSSGVVTDTQYF
DNA: TGTGCCAGCTCCTCAGGGGTAGTGACAGATACGCAGTATTTT

D: TRBD1
size: many
J: TRBJ1-5
V: TRBV30
CDR3: CAWSKQGDQPQHF
DNA: TGTGCCTGGAGCAAACAGGGGGATCAGCCCCAGCATTTT

D: TRBD2
size: many
J: TRBJ2-7
V: TRBV15
CDR3: CATSPSGRGYEQYF
DNA: TGTGCCACCAGCCCTAGCGGGAGGGGCTACGAGCAGTACTTC

D: TRBD1
size: many
J: TRBJ2-3
V: TRBV18
CDR3: CASSPGTDRPSTDTQYF
DNA: TGTGCCAGCTCACCGGGGACAGACCGGCCTAGCACAGATACGCAGTATTTT

D: .
size: few
J: TRBJ2-4
V: TRBV7-2
CDR3: CASSQDRLGLGAKNIQYF
DNA: TGCGCCAGCAGCCAAGATCGGTTAGGCCTGGGGGCCAAAAACATTCAGTACTTC

D: TRBD1
size: .
J: TRBJ2-7
V: TRBV27
CDR3: CASSWTGAYEQYF
DNA: TGTGCCAGCAGTTGGACAGGGGCCTACGAGCAGTACTTC

D: TRBD2
size: many
J: TRBJ2-1
V: TRBV6-2/TRBV6-3
CDR3: CASTRTSGYLKDEQFF
DNA: TGTGCCAGCACCAGGACTAGCGGGTACCTTAAGGATGAGCAGTTCTTC

D: .
size: many
J: TRBJ2-7
V: TRBV19
CDR3: CASSPRSHEQYF
DNA: TGTGCCAGTAGTCCCCGTTCCCACGAGCAGTACTTC

D: .
size: many
J: TRBJ2-3
V: TRBV30
CDR3: CAWSVGSSTDTQYF
DNA: TGTGCCTGGAGTGTGGGGTCTAGCACAGATACGCAGTATTTT

D: .
size: many
J: TRBJ1-4
V: TRBV7-2
CDR3: CASSPRDTWSEKLFF
DNA: TGTGCCAGCAGCCCCCGGGACACATGGTCTGAAAAACTGTTTTTT

D: .
size: few
J: TRBJ1-6
V: TRBV6-1
CDR3: CATTQGLWENSPLHF
DNA: TGTGCCACCACCCAGGGGCTTTGGGAGAATTCACCCCTCCACTTT

D: TRBD2
size: many
J: TRBJ2-1
V: TRBV19
CDR3: CASSSLAGWYKNEQFF
DNA: TGTGCCAGTAGTTCCCTAGCGGGATGGTATAAAAATGAGCAGTTCTTC

D: TRBD1
size: few
J: TRBJ1-3
V: TRBV19
CDR3: CASSIGTGAGNTIYF
DNA: TGTGCCAGTAGTATTGGCACAGGGGCTGGAAACACCATATATTTT

D: TRBD2
size: many
J: TRBJ2-1
V: TRBV5-1
CDR3: CASSLELAGSSYNEQFF
DNA: TGCGCCAGCAGCTTGGAACTAGCGGGATCCTCCTACAATGAGCAGTTCTTC